The 20 T cell receptor beta chains below all came from one sample that was sequenced in a study of monozygotic twins with inflammatory bowel disease. TCRdb reanalyzed the 5' RACE reads and collapses them to one entry per CDR3 protein, without DNA. The table for this sample gives approximately 160,000 distinct CDR3 sequences. The sequenced sample consisted of blood. Receptor source: a human donor with ulcerative colitis or Crohn's disease, or a healthy co-twin of an affected twin (not recorded which).

The chain links TRBV5-1 to TRBJ2-1; the D call from TCRdb, TRBD2, cannot be confirmed without DNA. CDR1 SGHRS and CDR2 YFSETQ come from the germline V gene. The CDR3 is 14 residues long. This CDR3 reads CASSLGLAGGIQFF.

This sequence joins TRBV6-2 or TRBV6-3 and TRBJ2-2; TCRdb proposes TRBD1, but this gene call is untestable without DNA. Germline V CDR1 and CDR2: MNHEY, SVGEGT. The CDR3 has 13 residues. CDR3: CASLGQNTGELFF.

J is TRBJ2-2 and V is TRBV5-1; there is no DNA to check the TCRdb D call of TRBD2. Per germline, CDR1 SGHRS and CDR2 YFSETQ. CDR3 size: 15 residues. The CDR3 region is CASSLLAESTGELFF.

This sequence joins TRBV20-1 and TRBJ2-5; no DNA is available, so the TRBD2 call from TCRdb remains unchecked. Germline CDR1 is DFQATT and CDR2 is SNEGSKA (reference sequence). This CDR3 has 14 amino acids. CDR3 sequence: CSARDMAGQETQYF.

The chain has TRBV18 and TRBJ1-6; as DNA is missing, the TRBD1 call by TCRdb cannot be tested. Germline values: CDR1 KGHSH, CDR2 LQKENI. There are 15 residues in the CDR3. CDR3 in amino acids: CASSPPGTGNAPLHF.

The V gene is TRBV9, the J gene TRBJ1-1. This CDR3 comprises 16 residues. Germline V gives CDR1 SGDLS, CDR2 YYNGEE. CDR3 protein: CASSVDGRAMNTEAFF.

J is TRBJ2-1 and V is TRBV5-1; TCRdb selects TRBD1, and the lack of DNA leaves this call unchecked. Germline values: CDR1 SGHRS, CDR2 YFSETQ. The CDR3 length is 16 residues. This CDR3 is CASSKDRSSSYNEQFF.

The chain links TRBV5-1 to TRBJ2-1. The CDR3 covers 20 residues. Germline V gene data show CDR1 as SGHRS and CDR2 as YFSETQ. This CDR3 is CASSLAFSGLLGGSYNEQFF.

This chain uses TRBV7-9 with TRBJ1-2; as DNA is missing, the TRBD1 call by TCRdb cannot be tested. Germline CDR1 and CDR2: SEHNR and FQNEAQ (reference sequence). This CDR3 comprises 16 residues. The CDR3 region is CASSLGDRGWDYGYTF.

The chain combines TRBV24-1 with TRBJ2-3. CDR1 and CDR2 (germline): KGHDR, SFDVKD. This CDR3 comprises 11 residues. This CDR3 reads CATSVQDTQYF.

The CDR3: CASSLTGDSGNTIYF. The chain employs TRBV5-1 and TRBJ1-3. There are 15 residues in the CDR3. Looked up from germline, CDR1 is SGHRS and CDR2 is YFSETQ.

The CDR3 protein is CASSPADRGRVF. The V and J genes are TRBV5-6 and TRBJ2-1; the D gene TCRdb calls, TRBD1, cannot be checked with no DNA. Germline V gives CDR1 SGHDT, CDR2 YYEEEE. This CDR3 is 12 amino acids long.

The chain employs TRBV6-5 and TRBJ2-7. Germline V gene sequence: CDR1 MNHEY, CDR2 SVGAGI. CDR3 length: 14 residues. This CDR3 is CASSYGDSSYEQYF.

The chain carries TRBV7-9 and TRBJ2-1; lacking DNA, the TRBD2 call made by TCRdb goes unchecked. CDR3 size: 15 residues. Germline V lookup: CDR1 SEHNR, CDR2 FQNEAQ (reference sequence). The CDR3 spells CASSSGGAGYNEQFF. The full variable domain, rest sourced from reference TRBV7-9 and TRBJ2-1, is DTGVSQNPRHKITKRGQNVTFRCDPISEHNRLYWYRQTLGQGPEFLTYFQNEAQLEKSRLLSDRFSAERPKGSFSTLEIQRTEQGDSAMYLCASSSGGAGYNEQFFGPGTRLTVL.

The gene calls are TRBV5-4 and TRBJ2-5; TCRdb proposes TRBD2, but this gene call is untestable without DNA. This CDR3 region has 15 residues. The V gene's germline CDR1 is SGHNT and CDR2 YYREEE (reference sequence). The CDR3 is CASSPEVAAQETQYF.

The J gene is TRBJ2-1, the V gene TRBV28; absent DNA, TCRdb's TRBD2 call cannot be checked. This CDR3 has 15 amino acids. Germline V gene lookup returns CDR1 MDHEN and CDR2 SYDVKM. CDR3 amino acids: CASTLAGVILNEQFF.

The chain employs TRBV28 and TRBJ1-2; checking the TCRdb D call of TRBD1 is not possible without DNA. The germline gives CDR1 MDHEN, CDR2 SYDVKM. The CDR3 loop spans 14 amino acids. The CDR3 loop is CASSLILRGHGYTF.

The chain joins TRBV5-4 to TRBJ2-5; TCRdb reports TRBD2, a call that lacks DNA to check it against. The CDR3 sequence is 15 residues long. Germline assignment: CDR1 SGHNT and CDR2 YYREEE (reference sequence). Here the CDR3 reads CASSLAGIAEETQYF.

The chain has TRBV12-3 or TRBV12-4 and TRBJ2-7; the D gene TCRdb calls, TRBD1, cannot be checked with no DNA. This CDR3 contains 12 residues. CDR3 amino acids: CASSSQGLAQYF.

The V and J genes are TRBV12-3 or TRBV12-4 and TRBJ2-1; there is no DNA to check the TCRdb D call of TRBD2. The length of the CDR3 is 15 residues. This CDR3 reads CASSLASGGYNEQFF.